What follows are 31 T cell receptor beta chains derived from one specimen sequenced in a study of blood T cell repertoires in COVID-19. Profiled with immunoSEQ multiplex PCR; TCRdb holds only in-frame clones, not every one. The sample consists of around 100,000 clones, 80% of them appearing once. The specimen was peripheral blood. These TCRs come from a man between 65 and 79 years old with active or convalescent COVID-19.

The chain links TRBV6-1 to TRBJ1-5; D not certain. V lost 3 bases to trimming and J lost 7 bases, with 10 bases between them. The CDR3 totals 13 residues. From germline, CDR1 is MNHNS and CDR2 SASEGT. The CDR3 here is CASSEGSGQPQHF. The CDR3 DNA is TGTGCCAGCAGTGAGGGATCGGGGCAGCCCCAGCATTTT.

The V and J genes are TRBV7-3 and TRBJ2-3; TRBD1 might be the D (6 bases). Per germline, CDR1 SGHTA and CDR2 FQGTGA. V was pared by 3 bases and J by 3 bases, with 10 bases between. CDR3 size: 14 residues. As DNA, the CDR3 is TGTGCCAGCAGCTTTTCAGGGGCTACAGATACGCAGTATTTT. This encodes CASSFSGATDTQYF.

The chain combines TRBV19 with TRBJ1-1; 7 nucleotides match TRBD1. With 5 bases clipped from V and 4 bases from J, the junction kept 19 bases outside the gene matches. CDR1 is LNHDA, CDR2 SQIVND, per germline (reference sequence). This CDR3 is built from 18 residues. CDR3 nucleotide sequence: TGTGCCAGTAGTTTTCACCCCGACAGGGTTTATCTCGGCACTGAAGCTTTCTTT. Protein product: CASSFHPDRVYLGTEAFF.

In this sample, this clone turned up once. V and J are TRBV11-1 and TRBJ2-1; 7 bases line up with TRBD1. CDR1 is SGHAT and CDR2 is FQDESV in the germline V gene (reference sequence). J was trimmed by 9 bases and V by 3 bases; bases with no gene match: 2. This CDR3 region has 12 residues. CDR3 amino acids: CASSFEGAEQFF. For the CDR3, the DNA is TGTGCCAGCAGCTTCGAGGGGGCTGAGCAGTTCTTC. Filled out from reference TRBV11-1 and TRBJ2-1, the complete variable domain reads EAEVAQSPRYKITEKSQAVAFWCDPISGHATLYWYRQILGQGPELLVQFQDESVVDDSQLPKDRFSAERLKGVDSTLKIQPAELGDSAMYLCASSFEGAEQFFGPGTRLTVL.

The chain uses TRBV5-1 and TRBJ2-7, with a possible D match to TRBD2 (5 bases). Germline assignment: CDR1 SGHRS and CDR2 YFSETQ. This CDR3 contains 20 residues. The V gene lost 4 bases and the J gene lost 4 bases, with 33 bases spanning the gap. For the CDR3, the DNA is TGCGCCAGCAGCCTCAGTACGGGGAGAAGCAGTGCCCTTCCAAATTACGAGCAGTACTTC. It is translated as CASSLSTGRSSALPNYEQYF.

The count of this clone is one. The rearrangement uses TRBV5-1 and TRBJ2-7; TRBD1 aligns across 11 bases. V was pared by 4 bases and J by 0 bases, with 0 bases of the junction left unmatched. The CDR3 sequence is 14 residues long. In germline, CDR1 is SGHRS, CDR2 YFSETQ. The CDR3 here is CASSGTGGSYEQYF. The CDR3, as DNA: TGCGCCAGCAGCGGGACAGGGGGCTCCTACGAGCAGTACTTC.

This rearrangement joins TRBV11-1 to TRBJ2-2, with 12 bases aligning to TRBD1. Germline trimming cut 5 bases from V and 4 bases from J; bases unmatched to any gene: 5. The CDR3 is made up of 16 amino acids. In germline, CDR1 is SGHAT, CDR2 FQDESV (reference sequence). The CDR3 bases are TGTGCCAGCAGCGCGGGACAGGGGGCTAGCACCGGGGAGCTGTTTTTT. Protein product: CASSAGQGASTGELFF.

CDR3 nucleotide sequence: TGCGCCAGCAGCCAAGATGGGACGGCGGGACAGCCCCAGCATTTT. It is translated as CASSQDGTAGQPQHF. The chain joins TRBV4-1 to TRBJ1-5, with D possibly being TRBD1 (5 bases). From germline, CDR1 is MGHRA and CDR2 YSYEKL. The length of the CDR3 is 15 residues. Trimming shortened V by 0 bases and J by 7 bases, and 13 bases separated the two germline ends.

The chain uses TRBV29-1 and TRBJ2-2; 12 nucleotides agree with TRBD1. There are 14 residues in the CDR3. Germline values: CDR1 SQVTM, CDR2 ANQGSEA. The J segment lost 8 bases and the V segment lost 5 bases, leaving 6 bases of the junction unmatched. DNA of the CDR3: TGCAGCGTTCCGGGACAGGGGGCGTCGGGGGAGCTGTTTTTT. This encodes CSVPGQGASGELFF.

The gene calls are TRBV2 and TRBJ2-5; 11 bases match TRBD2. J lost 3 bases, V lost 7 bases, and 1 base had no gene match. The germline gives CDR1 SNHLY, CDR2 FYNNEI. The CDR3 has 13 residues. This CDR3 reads CASTGLAEETQYF. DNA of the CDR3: TGTGCCAGCACGGGACTAGCGGAAGAGACCCAGTACTTC.

The DNA of the CDR3 is TGCGCCAGCAGCTCCCGGGACAGTCTTGCTAATGAAAAACTGTTTTTT. Amino acids: CASSSRDSLANEKLFF. The chain recombines TRBV5-1 with TRBJ1-4; TRBD1 matches at 7 bases. The CDR3 has 16 residues. The germline V gene has CDR1 SGHRS and CDR2 YFSETQ. Germline trimming cut 3 bases from V and 3 bases from J; bases unmatched to any gene: 8.

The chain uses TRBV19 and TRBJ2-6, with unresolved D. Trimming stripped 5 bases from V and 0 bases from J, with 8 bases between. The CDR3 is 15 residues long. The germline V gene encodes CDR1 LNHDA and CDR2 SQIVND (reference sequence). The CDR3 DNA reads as TGTGCCAGTAGTTTACAATTCTCTGGGGCCAACGTCCTGACTTTC. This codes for CASSLQFSGANVLTF.

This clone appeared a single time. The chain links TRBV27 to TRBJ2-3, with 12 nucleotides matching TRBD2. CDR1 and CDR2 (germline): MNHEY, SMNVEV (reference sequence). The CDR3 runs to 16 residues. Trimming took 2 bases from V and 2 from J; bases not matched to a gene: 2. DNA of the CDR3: TGTGCCAGCAGTTTAACTAGCGGGGGGCTCACAGATACGCAGTATTTT. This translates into CASSLTSGGLTDTQYF.

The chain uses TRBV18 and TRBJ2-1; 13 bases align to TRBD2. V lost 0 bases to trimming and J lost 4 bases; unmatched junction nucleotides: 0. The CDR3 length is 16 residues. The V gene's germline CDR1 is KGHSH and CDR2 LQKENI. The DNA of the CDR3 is TGTGCCAGCTCACCACCGGGACTAGCGGGGTACAATGAGCAGTTCTTC. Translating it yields CASSPPGLAGYNEQFF.

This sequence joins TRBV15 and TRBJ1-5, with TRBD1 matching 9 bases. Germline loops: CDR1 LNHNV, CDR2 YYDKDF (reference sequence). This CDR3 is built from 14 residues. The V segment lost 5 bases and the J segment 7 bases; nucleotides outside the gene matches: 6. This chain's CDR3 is CATSQGQGGQPQHF. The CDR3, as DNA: TGTGCCACCAGCCAGGGACAGGGAGGCCAGCCCCAGCATTTT.

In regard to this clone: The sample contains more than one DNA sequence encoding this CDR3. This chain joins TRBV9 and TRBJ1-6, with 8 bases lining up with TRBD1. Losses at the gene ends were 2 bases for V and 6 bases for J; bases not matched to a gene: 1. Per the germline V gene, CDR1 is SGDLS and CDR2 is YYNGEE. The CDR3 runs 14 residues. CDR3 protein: CASSVRGLNSPLHF. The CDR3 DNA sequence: TGTGCCAGCAGCGTCAGGGGGCTTAATTCACCCCTCCACTTT.

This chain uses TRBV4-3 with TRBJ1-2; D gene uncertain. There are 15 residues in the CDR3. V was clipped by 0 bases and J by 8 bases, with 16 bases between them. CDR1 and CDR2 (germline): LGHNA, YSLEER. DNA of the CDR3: TGCGCCAGCAGCCAAGACCTCCGGACTCCCGGGGGCTACACCTTC. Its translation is CASSQDLRTPGGYTF.

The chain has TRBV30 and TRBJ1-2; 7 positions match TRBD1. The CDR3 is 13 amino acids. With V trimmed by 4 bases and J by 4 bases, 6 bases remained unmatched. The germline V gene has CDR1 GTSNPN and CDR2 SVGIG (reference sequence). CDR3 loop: CAWTTGTIYGYTF. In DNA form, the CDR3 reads TGTGCCTGGACGACAGGGACCATCTATGGCTACACCTTC.

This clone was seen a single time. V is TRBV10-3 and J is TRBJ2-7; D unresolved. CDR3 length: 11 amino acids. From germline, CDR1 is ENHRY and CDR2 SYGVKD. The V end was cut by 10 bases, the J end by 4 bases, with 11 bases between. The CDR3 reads CATRLNYEQYF. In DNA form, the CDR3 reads TGTGCCACCCGACTTAATTACGAGCAGTACTTC.

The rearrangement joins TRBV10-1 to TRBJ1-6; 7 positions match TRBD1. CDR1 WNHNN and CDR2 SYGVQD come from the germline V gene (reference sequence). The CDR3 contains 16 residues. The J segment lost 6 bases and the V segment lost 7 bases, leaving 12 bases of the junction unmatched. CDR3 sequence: CASTPSRDSINSPLHF. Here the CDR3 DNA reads TGCGCCAGCACTCCGAGCAGGGACAGCATTAATTCACCCCTCCACTTT.

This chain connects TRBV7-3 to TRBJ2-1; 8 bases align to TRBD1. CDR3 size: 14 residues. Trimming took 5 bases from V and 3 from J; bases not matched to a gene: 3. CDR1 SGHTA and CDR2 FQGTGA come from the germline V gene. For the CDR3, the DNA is TGTGCCAGCAGCCGAGGACAGGGCTACAATGAGCAGTTCTTC. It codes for CASSRGQGYNEQFF. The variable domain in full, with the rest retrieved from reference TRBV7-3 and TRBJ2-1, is GAGVSQTPSNKVTEKGKYVELRCDPISGHTALYWYRQSLGQGPEFLIYFQGTGAADDSGLPNDRFFAVRPEGSVSTLKIQRTERGDSAVYLCASSRGQGYNEQFFGPGTRLTVL.

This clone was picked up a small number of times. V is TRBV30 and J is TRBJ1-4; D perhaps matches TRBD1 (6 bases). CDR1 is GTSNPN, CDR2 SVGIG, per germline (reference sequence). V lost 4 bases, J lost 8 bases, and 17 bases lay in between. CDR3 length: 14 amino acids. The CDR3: CAWTLGQFGEKLFF. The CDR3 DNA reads TGTGCCTGGACCCTCGGACAGTTCGGCGAAAAACTGTTTTTT.

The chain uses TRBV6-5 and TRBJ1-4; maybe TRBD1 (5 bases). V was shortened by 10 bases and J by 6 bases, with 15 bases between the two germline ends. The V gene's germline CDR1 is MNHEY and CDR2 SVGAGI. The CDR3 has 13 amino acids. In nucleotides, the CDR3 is TGTGCCATCCTCAGGGTGGTCGATGAAAAACTGTTTTTT. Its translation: CAILRVVDEKLFF.

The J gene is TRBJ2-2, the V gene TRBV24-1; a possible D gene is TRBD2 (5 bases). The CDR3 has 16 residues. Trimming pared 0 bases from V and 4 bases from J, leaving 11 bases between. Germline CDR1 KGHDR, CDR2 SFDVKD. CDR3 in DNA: TGTGCCACCAGTGATTTGTATCCGGGGAGCACCGGGGAGCTGTTTTTT. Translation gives CATSDLYPGSTGELFF.

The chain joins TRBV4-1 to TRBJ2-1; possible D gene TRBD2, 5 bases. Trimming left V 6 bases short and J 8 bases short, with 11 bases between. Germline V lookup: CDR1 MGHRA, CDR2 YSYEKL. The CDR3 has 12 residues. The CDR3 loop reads CASSHGGDEQFF. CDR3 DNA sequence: TGCGCCAGCAGTCATGGAGGCGATGAGCAGTTCTTC.

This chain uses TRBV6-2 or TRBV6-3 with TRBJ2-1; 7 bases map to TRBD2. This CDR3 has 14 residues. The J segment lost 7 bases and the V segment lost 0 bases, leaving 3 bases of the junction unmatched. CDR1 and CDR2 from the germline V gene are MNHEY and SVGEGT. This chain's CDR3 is CASSYSLRGNEQFF. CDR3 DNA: TGTGCCAGCAGTTACTCGCTGCGGGGGAATGAGCAGTTCTTC.

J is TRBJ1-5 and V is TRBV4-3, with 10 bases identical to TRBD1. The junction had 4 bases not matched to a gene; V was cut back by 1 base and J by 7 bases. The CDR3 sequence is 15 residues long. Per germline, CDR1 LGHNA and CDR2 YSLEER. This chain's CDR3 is CASSQGTGGGQPQHF. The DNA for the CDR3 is TGCGCCAGCAGCCAAGGGACAGGGGGTGGGCAGCCCCAGCATTTT.

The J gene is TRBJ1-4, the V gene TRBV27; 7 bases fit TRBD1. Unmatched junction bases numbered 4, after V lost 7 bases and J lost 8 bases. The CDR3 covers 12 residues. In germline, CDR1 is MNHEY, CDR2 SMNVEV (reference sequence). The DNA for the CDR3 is TGTGCCAGCAAGGGGGCGGGAGAAAAACTGTTTTTT. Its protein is CASKGAGEKLFF.

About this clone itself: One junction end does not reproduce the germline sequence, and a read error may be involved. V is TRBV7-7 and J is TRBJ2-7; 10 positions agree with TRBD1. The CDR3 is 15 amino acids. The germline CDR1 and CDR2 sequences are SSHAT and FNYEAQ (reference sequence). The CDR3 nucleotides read TGTGCTAGCAGCTGGGGGACAGGGGTGTCCTACGAGCAGTACTTC. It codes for CASSWGTGVSYEQYF.

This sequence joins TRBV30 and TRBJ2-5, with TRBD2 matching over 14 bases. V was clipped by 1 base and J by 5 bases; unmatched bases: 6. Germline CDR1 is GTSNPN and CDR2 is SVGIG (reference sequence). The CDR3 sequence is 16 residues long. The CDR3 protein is CAWSGLAGGPWETQYF. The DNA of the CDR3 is TGTGCCTGGAGTGGACTAGCGGGAGGGCCATGGGAGACCCAGTACTTC.

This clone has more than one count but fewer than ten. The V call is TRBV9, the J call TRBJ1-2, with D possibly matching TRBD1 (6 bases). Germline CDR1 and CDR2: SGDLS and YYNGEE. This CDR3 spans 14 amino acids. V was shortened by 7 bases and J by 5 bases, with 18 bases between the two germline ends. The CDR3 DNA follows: TGTGCCAGCTCCGAGGGGACATGGGGATATGGCTACACCTTC. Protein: CASSEGTWGYGYTF. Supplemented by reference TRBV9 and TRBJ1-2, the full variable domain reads DSGVTQTPKHLITATGQRVTLRCSPRSGDLSVYWYQQSLDQGLQFLIQYYNGEERAKGNILERFSAQQFPDLHSELNLSSLELGDSALYFCASSEGTWGYGYTFGSGTRLTVV.